Shown below are 12 T cell receptor beta chains from a single sample sequenced in a study of metastatic and nonmetastatic thyroid tumors. Patients had received no treatment of any kind before thyroid surgery. TCRdb re-processed the PCR reads through MiXCR. The data contain more than 30,000 clones, roughly a fifth of them singletons. The sequenced sample was blood. These receptors originate from a female donor with papillary thyroid cancer or a benign thyroid nodule (not recorded which). Some clones in this sample may be carry-over from other donors' samples.

Many counts were recorded for this clone. The chain employs TRBV5-1 and TRBJ2-1, with 7 bases fitting TRBD1. This CDR3 spans 16 amino acids. Germline CDR1 and CDR2: SGHRS and YFSETQ. The V gene end was trimmed by 2 bases and the J gene end by 4 bases; junction bases not matched to a gene: 9. The CDR3, as DNA: TGCGCCAGCAGCTTAGTTCCGAGACAGGGATACAATGAGCAGTTCTTC. Translating it yields CASSLVPRQGYNEQFF. Full variable domain (outside the CDR3, taken from reference TRBV5-1 and TRBJ2-1): KAGVTQTPRYLIKTRGQQVTLSCSPISGHRSVSWYQQTPGQGLQFLFEYFSETQRNKGNFPGRFSGRQFSNSRSEMNVSTLELGDSALYLCASSLVPRQGYNEQFFGPGTRLTVL.

This clone is deemed medium-sized. The chain is built from TRBV6-1 and TRBJ1-2; 7 nucleotides line up with TRBD1. Looked up from germline, CDR1 is MNHNS and CDR2 is SASEGT. The CDR3 contains 14 residues. Trimming removed 5 bases from V and 6 bases from J; junction bases left unmatched: 9. The DNA of the CDR3 is TGTGCCAGCAGTCGTACAGGGGAGCGGCATGGCTACACCTTC. Translated, it gives CASSRTGERHGYTF.

V gene TRBV6-1 combines with J gene TRBJ1-2, with TRBD1 identical over 7 bases. The CDR3 loop spans 16 amino acids. The V and J ends lost 0 bases and 7 bases, in that order; junction bases with no gene match: 11. The germline V gene has CDR1 MNHNS and CDR2 SASEGT. CDR3 sequence: CASSEATGFGLSGYTF. CDR3 DNA sequence: TGTGCCAGCAGTGAAGCGACAGGGTTTGGTTTAAGTGGCTACACCTTC.

CDR3 residues: CASILVDTQYF. CDR3 in DNA: TGTGCCAGCATTCTAGTAGATACGCAGTATTTT. V and J are TRBV2 and TRBJ2-3; D call uncertain. Trimming shortened V by 7 bases and J by 5 bases, and 7 bases separated the two germline ends. CDR3 length: 11 residues. CDR1 is SNHLY and CDR2 is FYNNEI in the germline V gene.

This clone was picked up a small number of times. The chain uses TRBV7-6 and TRBJ1-4; TRBD1 agrees at 7 bases. V was clipped by 1 base and J by 6 bases; unmatched bases: 8. The CDR3 spans 16 residues. Germline V gene data show CDR1 as SGHVS and CDR2 as FNYEAQ. CDR3 loop: CASSLDRTGADEKLFF. CDR3 nucleotide sequence: TGTGCCAGCAGCTTAGACCGAACAGGGGCGGATGAAAAACTGTTTTTT.

The chain recombines TRBV20-1 with TRBJ2-6; the D gene is possibly TRBD1 (5 bases). Trimming stripped 1 base from V and 2 bases from J, with 18 bases between. Germline CDR1 DFQATT, CDR2 SNEGSKA (reference sequence). The length of the CDR3 is 18 residues. CDR3 amino acids: CSARGRQTGGAGANVLTF. CDR3 sequence (DNA): TGCAGTGCTAGAGGCCGGCAAACAGGTGGAGCTGGGGCCAACGTCCTGACTTTC.

This clone was counted many times. The chain uses TRBV14 and TRBJ2-3; 7 bases are shared with TRBD1. With V trimmed by 4 bases and J by 5 bases, 12 bases remained unmatched. The CDR3 covers 16 residues. Germline-derived CDR1 and CDR2 are SGHDN and FVKESK. In DNA form, the CDR3 reads TGTGCCAGCAGCCCCGAAGTTAGGGACAGACGAGATACGCAGTATTTT. Amino acids: CASSPEVRDRRDTQYF.

This clone was counted ten times or more. J is TRBJ2-6 and V is TRBV12-3 or TRBV12-4, with 10 positions matching TRBD1. V dropped 4 bases and J dropped 3; count of bases not matched to a gene: 3. The CDR3 extends over 16 amino acids. CDR3 sequence (DNA): TGTGCCAGCAGTTCGGACAGGGGGGGTGGGGCCAACGTCCTGACTTTC. It encodes CASSSDRGGGANVLTF.

V is TRBV5-1 and J is TRBJ1-2; D remains ambiguous. The CDR3 has 13 residues. Trimming left V 0 bases short and J 8 bases short, with 11 bases between. Germline lookup yields CDR1 SGHRS and CDR2 YFSETQ. The CDR3 is CASSLAEGIGYTF. CDR3 DNA: TGCGCCAGCAGCTTGGCCGAAGGGATCGGCTACACCTTC.

There are many counts of this clone. The chain carries TRBV11-2 and TRBJ2-7, with 8 bases that match TRBD1. Germline trimming cut 9 bases from V and 2 bases from J; bases unmatched to any gene: 6. The CDR3 consists of 13 residues. CDR1 and CDR2 from the germline V gene are SGHAT and FQNNGV. The CDR3 is CASFEQGAYEQYF. The DNA of the CDR3 is TGTGCCAGTTTCGAACAGGGGGCCTACGAGCAGTACTTC.

The sample holds a few counts of this clone. The genes are TRBV6-1 and TRBJ2-3, with 9 positions matching TRBD1. This CDR3 is 15 amino acids long. V lost 6 bases to trimming and J lost 5 bases; unmatched junction nucleotides: 9. Germline V CDR1 and CDR2: MNHNS, SASEGT. CDR3 coding DNA: TGTGCCAGCAGACGAGGACAGGGGCCGGGAGATACGCAGTATTTT. Amino acid sequence: CASRRGQGPGDTQYF.

This clone was seen a few times. The chain recombines TRBV6-1 with TRBJ2-1; 8 bases match TRBD2. The CDR3 has 15 amino acids. Unmatched junction bases numbered 12, after V lost 7 bases and J lost 7 bases. Germline V gene lookup returns CDR1 MNHNS and CDR2 SASEGT. The DNA for the CDR3 is TGTGCCAGCATCCGAGCGGGAGAACTGGGGAATGAGCAGTTCTTC. This translates into CASIRAGELGNEQFF.